This T cell receptor beta chain was captured in a study of T-cell memory formation after mild COVID-19. Whole-study findings and limits: Contracting clones from day 15 to 85 had balanced CD4/CD8; later expanders favoured CD4+.

TCRdb reprocessed the 5' RACE reads via MiXCR and lists one record per CDR3 protein. The sample contains about 470,000 distinct CDR3 sequences, over 15% of which appear only once. As for this clonotype: Its target is not known.

The CDR3 consists of 16 residues. V was pared by 2 bases and J by 2 bases, with 4 bases of the junction left unmatched. CDR1 and CDR2 from the germline V gene are SGDLS and YYNGEE. The sample comprised PBMCs or a T cell subset sorted from them (not recorded which). The chain is built from TRBV9 and TRBJ2-1, with TRBD2 identical over 10 bases. The clonotype was recovered from an adult woman who had mild COVID-19 (a few samples of this study predate the infection). Cell type and time point are not known. CDR3 amino acids: CASSVRTSGAYNEQFF. CDR3 in DNA: TGTGCCAGCAGCGTTCGGACTAGCGGAGCCTACAATGAGCAGTTCTTC.